This entry is about one T cell receptor beta chain. Its antigen is currently unknown. The source of the sample is a study of cytomegalovirus exposure and HLA in healthy donors. The PCR contained 60 Vbeta and 13 Jbeta primers. Only in-frame clones appear in the TCRdb table, and some are missing; sequencing was by immunoSEQ multiplex PCR. The sample yields a few hundred thousand clones, 70% to 80% seen once. V lost 7 bases and J lost 3; bases outside the gene matches: 9. The CDR3 totals 15 residues. Germline CDR1 reads MNHEY; CDR2 reads SVGAGI. Notes on the study in general: An Asian-associated ancestry cluster reportedly showed fewer N-insertions than the approximately 650-donor mean in a later analysis. Several of the most significant clusters were apparently associated with common viral pathogens in a later analysis.

The J gene is TRBJ2-7, the V gene TRBV6-5; 10 nucleotides align to TRBD1. This clonotype was obtained from a woman aged 25 to 45 in good health and CMV-seronegative. The sequenced material came from PBMCs. The CDR3 region has the DNA TGTGCCAGCAAATCGGGACAGGGGAACTTCTACGAGCAGTACTTC. It specifies CASKSGQGNFYEQYF.